These 26 T cell receptor beta chains originate from one sample sequenced in a study of T-cell memory formation after mild COVID-19 (TCRdb year 2021). The library came from 5' RACE. Sequencer: Illumina NovaSeq 6000. In-frame beta chains were kept once TCRdb had trimmed the public reads at Q25 with fastp and called clones with MiXCR. Rows with a matching CDR3 protein are joined into one entry that keeps the most common DNA and genes. The sample table holds roughly 310,000 distinct CDR3 sequences, of which approximately 15% were seen once. 20% to 25% of the sample is taken by the ten largest. Sequencing used PBMCs or a T cell subset sorted from them (not recorded which). The source of these receptors is a man between 18 and 35 years old who had mild COVID-19 (a few samples of this study predate the infection). The sample titles of this study are shuffled in the database, so cell type and time point are left out; the donor was told from shared clones.

This rearrangement joins TRBV27 to TRBJ1-6; D remains unclear. CDR1 MNHEY and CDR2 SMNVEV come from the germline V gene (reference sequence). V shed 5 bases and J shed 10 bases, with 21 bases lying between them. The CDR3 contains 16 residues. CDR3: CASSTMDRSGGSPLHF. CDR3 nucleotides: TGTGCCAGCAGTACTATGGACCGTTCAGGAGGGTCACCCCTCCACTTT.

In its sample, this clonotype was seen a few times. V is TRBV7-3 and J is TRBJ2-3; D not certain. The CDR3 is made up of 14 amino acids. Trimming stripped 1 base from V and 1 base from J, with 6 bases between. Germline assignment: CDR1 SGHTA and CDR2 FQGTGA. The CDR3 DNA follows: TGTGCCAGCAGCTTAATGCTAGGCACAGATACGCAGTATTTT. This gives the protein CASSLMLGTDTQYF.

The rearrangement links TRBV12-3 or TRBV12-4 to TRBJ1-1, with a tentative D call TRBD1 (6 bases). V gave up 5 bases and J gave up 10 bases, with 20 bases separating them. The CDR3 has 14 amino acids. In DNA form, the CDR3 reads TGTGCCAGCAGTCCTGGGGGCTCTCGGGGAAGAGCTTTCTTT. The encoded protein is CASSPGGSRGRAFF.

V and J are TRBV12-3 or TRBV12-4 and TRBJ1-1; TRBD1 is a possible D gene (5 bases). V was cut by 1 base and J by 4 bases, with 10 bases left in between. The CDR3 covers 14 residues. The CDR3 DNA reads as TGTGCCAGCAGTTTAGAAGGGACGGGCACTGAAGCTTTCTTT. This sequence encodes CASSLEGTGTEAFF.

Only a few counts were recorded for this clonotype. CDR3 bases: TGTGCCATCGGTCGGCAGGGGAGACCACAAGAGACCCAGTACTTC. Translated: CAIGRQGRPQETQYF. This chain connects TRBV10-3 to TRBJ2-5; possibly TRBD1 for D (6 bases). From germline, CDR1 is ENHRY and CDR2 SYGVKD. This CDR3 is 15 amino acids long. V gave up 8 bases and J gave up 2 bases, with 18 bases separating them.

The rearrangement links TRBV5-1 to TRBJ1-6, with 7 bases identical to TRBD1. Looked up from germline, CDR1 is SGHRS and CDR2 is YFSETQ. V was clipped by 1 base and J by 8 bases; unmatched bases: 3. This CDR3 has 14 residues. DNA of the CDR3: TGCGCCAGCAGCTTGATCACAGGGGATTCACCCCTCCACTTT. It encodes CASSLITGDSPLHF.

This clonotype was recorded many times. DNA of the CDR3: TGTGCCAGCAGCTTCGGGTCTTACAATGAGCAGTTCTTC. Amino acids: CASSFGSYNEQFF. The chain employs TRBV6-5 and TRBJ2-1; no clear D. CDR3 size: 13 residues. Germline CDR1 is MNHEY and CDR2 is SVGAGI. The V and J ends lost 6 bases and 4 bases respectively, with 10 bases between them.

The chain recombines TRBV7-9 with TRBJ1-2; TRBD1 agrees at 8 bases. Germline V lookup: CDR1 SEHNR, CDR2 FQNEAQ (reference sequence). Germline trimming cut 6 bases from V and 4 bases from J; bases unmatched to any gene: 10. The CDR3 length is 15 residues. DNA for the CDR3: TGTGCCAGCAGACCCGGACAGGGAGAATCCTATGGCTACACCTTC. This encodes CASRPGQGESYGYTF. Using reference TRBV7-9 and TRBJ1-2 for the parts outside the CDR3, the full variable domain is DTGVSQNPRHKITKRGQNVTFRCDPISEHNRLYWYRQTLGQGPEFLTYFQNEAQLEKSRLLSDRFSAERPKGSFSTLEIQRTEQGDSAMYLCASRPGQGESYGYTFGSGTRLTVV.

The chain links TRBV6-1 to TRBJ1-5; TRBD1 might be the D (5 bases). V was shortened by 5 bases and J by 3 bases, with 14 bases between the two germline ends. This CDR3 is 15 amino acids long. Looked up from germline, CDR1 is MNHNS and CDR2 is SASEGT. The CDR3, as DNA: TGTGCCAGCAGTCCAAGAGGACAAAACAATCAGCCCCAGCATTTT. Translation: CASSPRGQNNQPQHF.

This clonotype was recorded at least ten times. The gene calls are TRBV10-3 and TRBJ2-1; 7 nucleotides align to TRBD1. This CDR3 spans 18 amino acids. V dropped 5 bases and J dropped 6; count of bases not matched to a gene: 19. In germline, CDR1 is ENHRY, CDR2 SYGVKD. The CDR3 DNA sequence: TGTGCCATCAGTACACATTTCCGTGGGACAGCAGGCCCCAATGAGCAGTTCTTC. Amino acid sequence: CAISTHFRGTAGPNEQFF.

This chain uses TRBV3-1 with TRBJ2-1; D possibly corresponds to TRBD2 (6 bases). Trimming cost V 4 bases and J 9 bases, with 19 bases left between them. The CDR3 has 15 amino acids. Per germline, CDR1 LGHDT and CDR2 YNNKEL (reference sequence). The CDR3 here is CASSPSVAGPGEQFF. CDR3 sequence (DNA): TGTGCCAGCAGCCCGTCCGTGGCGGGGCCCGGTGAGCAGTTCTTC.

The table lists this clonotype with many counts. The rearrangement uses TRBV7-2 and TRBJ2-1; 12 nucleotides agree with TRBD1. The germline CDR1 and CDR2 sequences are SGHTA and FQGNSA. V shed 5 bases, J shed 6 bases, and the junction held 2 bases outside the gene matches. The CDR3 totals 14 residues. CDR3 sequence reads: CASSRDRGPNEQFF. The CDR3 DNA sequence: TGTGCCAGCAGCCGGGACAGGGGGCCCAATGAGCAGTTCTTC. The full variable domain, its missing parts supplied by reference TRBV7-2 and TRBJ2-1, is GAGVSQSPSNKVTEKGKDVELRCDPISGHTALYWYRQSLGQGLEFLIYFQGNSAPDKSGLPSDRFSAERTGGSVSTLTIQRTQQEDSAVYLCASSRDRGPNEQFFGPGTRLTVL.

The rearrangement uses TRBV11-2 and TRBJ2-5, with D possibly TRBD1 on 6 matching bases. The CDR3 totals 15 residues. V was trimmed by 5 bases and J by 1 base, leaving 14 bases between them. Germline V lookup: CDR1 SGHAT, CDR2 FQNNGV. The CDR3 loop is CASSPTLDSQETQYF. CDR3 DNA: TGTGCCAGCAGCCCCACCCTGGACAGCCAAGAGACCCAGTACTTC.

The chain is built from TRBV5-1 and TRBJ2-5; a possible D gene is TRBD2 (6 bases). The V gene lost 8 bases and the J gene lost 5 bases, with 31 bases spanning the gap. Per germline, CDR1 SGHRS and CDR2 YFSETQ. The CDR3 extends over 18 amino acids. In DNA, the CDR3 is TGCGCCAGTAACCCCCCCCGGGCAGCGGGCGGAAGTCCGGAGACCCAGTACTTC. It encodes CASNPPRAAGGSPETQYF.

This clonotype turned up a few times. The chain links TRBV7-3 to TRBJ2-3; D is uncertain. With 4 bases removed from V and 4 bases from J, the gap between germline ends came to 12 bases. This CDR3 is built from 14 residues. Germline V lookup: CDR1 SGHTA, CDR2 FQGTGA. The CDR3 spells CASSSSRLADTQYF. The CDR3 bases are TGTGCCAGCAGCTCTTCGCGCTTGGCAGATACGCAGTATTTT. The full variable domain, in which reference TRBV7-3 and TRBJ2-3 provide the parts outside the CDR3, is GAGVSQTPSNKVTEKGKYVELRCDPISGHTALYWYRQSLGQGPEFLIYFQGTGAADDSGLPNDRFFAVRPEGSVSTLKIQRTERGDSAVYLCASSSSRLADTQYFGPGTRLTVL.

The genes are TRBV7-6 and TRBJ2-5, with 8 bases that match TRBD1. This CDR3 region has 21 residues. CDR1 and CDR2 from the germline V gene are SGHVS and FNYEAQ. V shed 4 bases, J shed 9 bases, and the junction held 31 bases outside the gene matches. The CDR3 coding sequence is TGTGCCAGCAGCTCAACCCGGGGACAGGTTGGATCCCGCTCCCATCCACGGGCCCAGTACTTC. Protein product: CASSSTRGQVGSRSHPRAQYF.

This clonotype turned up a few times. V is TRBV5-1 and J is TRBJ2-7, with D possibly matching TRBD1 (5 bases). The CDR3 is 13 residues long. Germline V gives CDR1 SGHRS, CDR2 YFSETQ. V lost 1 base and J lost 5, with 10 bases in between. CDR3 in DNA: TGCGCCAGCAGCTTGTATAGGGGCGACGAGCAGTACTTC. Translation: CASSLYRGDEQYF.

J is TRBJ1-2 and V is TRBV6-2 or TRBV6-3; no definite D call. The V gene's germline CDR1 is MNHEY and CDR2 SVGEGT. The V and J ends lost 2 bases and 8 bases respectively, with 12 bases between them. The CDR3 covers 13 residues. CDR3 bases: TGTGCCAGCAGTTACGCCCGGGTTAAGGGCTACACCTTC. Its translation is CASSYARVKGYTF.

The V gene is TRBV4-1, the J gene TRBJ2-3; D is tentatively TRBD1 or TRBD2 (5 bases each). V was shortened by 2 bases and J by 0 bases, with 9 bases between the two germline ends. CDR3 size: 15 residues. Germline V gene sequence: CDR1 MGHRA, CDR2 YSYEKL. The CDR3 coding sequence is TGCGCCAGCAGCCAACCCCGGGACAGCACAGATACGCAGTATTTT. Translated: CASSQPRDSTDTQYF.

This clonotype was detected a few times. The chain is built from TRBV7-2 and TRBJ2-5, with D unresolved. This CDR3 has 15 amino acids. CDR1 SGHTA and CDR2 FQGNSA come from the germline V gene. V was pared by 5 bases and J by 5 bases, with 18 bases between. The CDR3 protein is CASSAPTALRETQYF. The CDR3 bases are TGTGCCAGCAGCGCACCCACAGCGCTTAGGGAGACCCAGTACTTC.

This clonotype was observed at least ten times. This chain joins TRBV11-2 and TRBJ2-1; 13 positions match TRBD2. Trimming cost V 4 bases and J 10 bases; bases outside gene matches: 13. CDR1 SGHAT and CDR2 FQNNGV come from the germline V gene. This CDR3 comprises 17 residues. The CDR3 bases are TGTGCCAGCAGCTACCCCCTACTAGCGGGGGGGCCCCCCGAGCAGTTCTTC. Its protein is CASSYPLLAGGPPEQFF.

Many counts were recorded for this clonotype. The rearrangement links TRBV24-1 to TRBJ2-3, with D maybe TRBD1 (6 bases). CDR1 KGHDR and CDR2 SFDVKD come from the germline V gene. This CDR3 comprises 15 residues. The ends were cut back, 2 bases at V and 2 bases at J, with 10 bases in the middle. The CDR3 DNA sequence: TGTGCCACCAGTGATTACAGGGAGACCACAGATACGCAGTATTTT. Translating gives CATSDYRETTDTQYF.

This clonotype was seen more than once but under ten times. This chain's CDR3 is CASSLDISGGQYDEQFF. CDR3 nucleotides: TGTGCCAGCAGCTTAGATATTTCGGGGGGTCAGTACGATGAGCAGTTCTTC. This rearrangement joins TRBV7-6 to TRBJ2-1; 7 positions match TRBD2. J gave up 8 bases and V 1 base, and 14 bases lay outside the gene matches. The CDR3 sequence is 17 residues long. The V gene's germline CDR1 is SGHVS and CDR2 FNYEAQ.

This sequence joins TRBV7-8 and TRBJ1-5; the D is unclear. The germline V gene encodes CDR1 SGHVS and CDR2 FQNEAQ. Trimming pared 5 bases from V and 3 bases from J, leaving 11 bases between. This CDR3 has 14 residues. Here the CDR3 DNA reads TGTGCCAGCAGCGAGGACGGTCTCAATCAGCCCCAGCATTTT. Amino acids: CASSEDGLNQPQHF. The whole variable domain, remainder taken from reference TRBV7-8 and TRBJ1-5, is GAGVSQSPRYKVAKRGQDVALRCDPISGHVSLFWYQQALGQGPEFLTYFQNEAQLDKSGLPSDRFFAERPEGSVSTLKIQRTQQEDSAVYLCASSEDGLNQPQHFGDGTRLSIL.

This clonotype turned up a few times. The chain has TRBV7-9 and TRBJ1-2; no firm D call. Germline loops: CDR1 SEHNR, CDR2 FQNEAQ (reference sequence). This CDR3 has 13 amino acids. Trimming took 3 bases from V and 5 from J, leaving 10 bases between them. CDR3 in amino acids: CASSFSQPYGYTF. CDR3 coding DNA: TGTGCCAGCAGCTTTTCACAGCCTTATGGCTACACCTTC.

The CDR3 coding sequence is TGTGCCAGCAGACACCGCCGGACTAGCGGGGGGGCGGGGCCGCAGCAGTTCTTC. Its protein is CASRHRRTSGGAGPQQFF. The gene calls are TRBV6-2 or TRBV6-3 and TRBJ2-1; 15 nucleotides align to TRBD2. The length of the CDR3 is 18 residues. Trimming took 6 bases from V and 11 from J; bases not matched to a gene: 17. Per the germline V gene, CDR1 is MNHEY and CDR2 is SVGEGT.